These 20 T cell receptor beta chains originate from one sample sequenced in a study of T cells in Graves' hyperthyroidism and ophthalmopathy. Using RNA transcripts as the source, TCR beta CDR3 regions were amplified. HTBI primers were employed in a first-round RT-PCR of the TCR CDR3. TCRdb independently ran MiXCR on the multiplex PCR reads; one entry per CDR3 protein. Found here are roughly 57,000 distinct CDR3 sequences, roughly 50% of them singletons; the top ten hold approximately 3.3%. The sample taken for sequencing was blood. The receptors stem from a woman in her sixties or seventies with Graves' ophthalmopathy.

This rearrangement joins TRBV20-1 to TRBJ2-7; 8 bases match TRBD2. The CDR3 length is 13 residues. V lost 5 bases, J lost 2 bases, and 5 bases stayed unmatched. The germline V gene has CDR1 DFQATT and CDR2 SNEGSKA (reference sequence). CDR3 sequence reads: CSALLAEAYEQYF. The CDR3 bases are TGCAGTGCTCTACTAGCGGAGGCCTACGAGCAGTACTTC.

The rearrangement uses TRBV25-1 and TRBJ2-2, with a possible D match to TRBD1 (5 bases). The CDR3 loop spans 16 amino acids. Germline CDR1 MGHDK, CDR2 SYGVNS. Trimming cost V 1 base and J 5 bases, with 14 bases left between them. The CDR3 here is CASSELGQGTTGELFF. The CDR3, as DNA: TGTGCCAGCAGTGAATTGGGCCAGGGTACAACCGGGGAGCTGTTTTTT. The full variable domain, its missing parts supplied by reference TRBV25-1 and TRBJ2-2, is EADIYQTPRYLVIGTGKKITLECSQTMGHDKMYWYQQDPGMELHLIHYSYGVNSTEKGDLSSESTVSRIRTEHFPLTLESARPSHTSQYLCASSELGQGTTGELFFGEGSRLTVL.

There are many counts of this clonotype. The CDR3 nucleotides read TGTGCCAGCAGTTTATCCGAATCCTCTGGAAACACCATATATTTT. This sequence encodes CASSLSESSGNTIYF. The chain carries TRBV27 and TRBJ1-3; D ambiguous. Germline-derived CDR1 and CDR2 are MNHEY and SMNVEV (reference sequence). The length of the CDR3 is 15 residues. V lost 0 bases and J lost 0, with 6 bases in between.

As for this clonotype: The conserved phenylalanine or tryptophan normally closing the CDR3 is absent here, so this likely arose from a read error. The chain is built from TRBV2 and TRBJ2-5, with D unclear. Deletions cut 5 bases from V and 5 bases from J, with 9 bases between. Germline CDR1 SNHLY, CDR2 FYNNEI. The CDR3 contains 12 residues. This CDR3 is CASSWSVETQYL. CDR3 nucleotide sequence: TGTGCCAGCAGTTGGAGCGTCGAGACCCAGTACCTC.

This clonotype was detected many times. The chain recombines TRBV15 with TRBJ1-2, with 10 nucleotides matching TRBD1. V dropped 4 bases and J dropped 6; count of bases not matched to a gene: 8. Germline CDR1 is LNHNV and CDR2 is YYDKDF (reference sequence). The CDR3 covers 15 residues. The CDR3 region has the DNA TGTGCCACCAGCACCGGGACAGGGGATTCTAATGGCTACACCTTC. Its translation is CATSTGTGDSNGYTF.

The CDR3 region has the DNA TGTGCCAGTAGTATGGTTTGCAGCACAGATACGCAGTATTTT. This gives the protein CASSMVCSTDTQYF. The chain joins TRBV19 to TRBJ2-3; D call uncertain. Germline V gene lookup returns CDR1 LNHDA and CDR2 SQIVND (reference sequence). The CDR3 runs to 14 residues. Deletions cut 3 bases from V and 0 bases from J, with 7 bases between.

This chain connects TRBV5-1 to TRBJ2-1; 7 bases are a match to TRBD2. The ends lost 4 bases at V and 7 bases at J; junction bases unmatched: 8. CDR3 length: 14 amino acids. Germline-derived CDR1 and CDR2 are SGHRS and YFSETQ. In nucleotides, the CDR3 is TGCGCCAGCAGCCTCAGACTAGCAGAAAATGAGCAGTTCTTC. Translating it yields CASSLRLAENEQFF.

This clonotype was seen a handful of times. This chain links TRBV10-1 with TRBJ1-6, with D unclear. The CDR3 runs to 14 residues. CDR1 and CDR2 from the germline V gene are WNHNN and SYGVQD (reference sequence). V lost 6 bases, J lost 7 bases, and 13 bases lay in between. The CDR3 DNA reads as TGCGCCAGCAGGGACGGTCTGGGGAATTCACCCCTCCACTTT. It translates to CASRDGLGNSPLHF.

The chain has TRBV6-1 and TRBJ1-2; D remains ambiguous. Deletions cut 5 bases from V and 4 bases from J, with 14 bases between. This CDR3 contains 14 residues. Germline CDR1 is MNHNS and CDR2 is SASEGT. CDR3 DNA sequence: TGTGCCAGCAGTCCCGGCCCGGGGATCTATGGCTACACCTTC. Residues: CASSPGPGIYGYTF.

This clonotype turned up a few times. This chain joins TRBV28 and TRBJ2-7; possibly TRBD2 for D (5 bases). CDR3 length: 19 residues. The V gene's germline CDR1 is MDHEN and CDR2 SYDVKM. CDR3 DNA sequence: TGTGCTAGCGCCGGACGGAGGCAGATTAGTCGAGTCGCGAGGTACGAGCAGTACTTC. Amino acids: CASAGRRQISRVARYEQYF.

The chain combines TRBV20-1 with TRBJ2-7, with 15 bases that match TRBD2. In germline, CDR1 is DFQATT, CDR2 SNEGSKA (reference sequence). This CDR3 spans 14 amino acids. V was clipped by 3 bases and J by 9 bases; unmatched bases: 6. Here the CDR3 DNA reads TGCAGTGCTAGGGAAGGGACTAGCGGGAGGTTGCAGTACTTC. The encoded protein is CSAREGTSGRLQYF.

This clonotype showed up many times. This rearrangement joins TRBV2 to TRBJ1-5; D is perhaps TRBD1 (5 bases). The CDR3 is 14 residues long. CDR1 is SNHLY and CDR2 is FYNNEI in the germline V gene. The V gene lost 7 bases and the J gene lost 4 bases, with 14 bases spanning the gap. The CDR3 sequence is CASNYVGQNQPQHF. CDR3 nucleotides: TGTGCCAGCAATTACGTGGGGCAGAATCAGCCCCAGCATTTT.

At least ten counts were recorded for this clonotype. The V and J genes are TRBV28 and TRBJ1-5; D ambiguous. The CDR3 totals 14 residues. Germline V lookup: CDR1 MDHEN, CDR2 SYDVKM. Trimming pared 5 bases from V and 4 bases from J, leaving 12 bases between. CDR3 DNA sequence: TGTGCCAGCAGTCTGGCCAGGCGTAATCAGCCCCAGCATTTT. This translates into CASSLARRNQPQHF.

DNA of the CDR3: TGTGCCAGTCACCCTCGTACAGGGACCTACGAGCAGTACTTC. The encoded protein is CASHPRTGTYEQYF. The V gene is TRBV19, the J gene TRBJ2-7; maybe TRBD1 (6 bases). Trimming took 8 bases from V and 2 from J, leaving 16 bases between them. Germline V lookup: CDR1 LNHDA, CDR2 SQIVND (reference sequence). The CDR3 has 14 residues.

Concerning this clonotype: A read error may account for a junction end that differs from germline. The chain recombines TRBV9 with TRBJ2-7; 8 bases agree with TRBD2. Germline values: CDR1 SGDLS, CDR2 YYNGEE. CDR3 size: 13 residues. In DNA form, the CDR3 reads TGTGGCAGCAGCGGGGGACATAATTACGAGCGGTACTTC. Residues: CGSSGGHNYERYF.

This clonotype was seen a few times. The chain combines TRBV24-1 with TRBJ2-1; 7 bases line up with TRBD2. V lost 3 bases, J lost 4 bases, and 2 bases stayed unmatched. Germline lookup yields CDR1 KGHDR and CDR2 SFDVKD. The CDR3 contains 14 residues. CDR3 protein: CATSDPGLYNEQFF. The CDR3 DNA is TGTGCCACCAGTGATCCGGGACTATACAATGAGCAGTTCTTC.

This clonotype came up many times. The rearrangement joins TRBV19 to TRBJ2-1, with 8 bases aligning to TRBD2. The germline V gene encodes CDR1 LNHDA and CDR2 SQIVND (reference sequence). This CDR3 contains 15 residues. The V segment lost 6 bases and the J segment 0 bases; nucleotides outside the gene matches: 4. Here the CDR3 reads CASRRGTSSYNEQFF. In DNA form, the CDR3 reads TGTGCCAGTAGACGAGGGACTAGCTCCTACAATGAGCAGTTCTTC.

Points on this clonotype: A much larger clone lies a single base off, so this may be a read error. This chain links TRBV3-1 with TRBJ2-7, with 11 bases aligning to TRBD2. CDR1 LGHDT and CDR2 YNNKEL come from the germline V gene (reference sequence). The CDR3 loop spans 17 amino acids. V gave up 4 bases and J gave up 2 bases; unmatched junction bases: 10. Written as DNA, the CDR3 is TGTGCCAGCAGCCGAGATCCTCTAGCGGGAGGCGCCTACGAGCAGTACTTC. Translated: CASSRDPLAGGAYEQYF.

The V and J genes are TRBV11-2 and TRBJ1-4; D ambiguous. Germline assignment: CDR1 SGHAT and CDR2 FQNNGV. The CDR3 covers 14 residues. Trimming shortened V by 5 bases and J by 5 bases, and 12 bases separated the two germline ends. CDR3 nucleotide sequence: TGTGCCAGCAGCCGGCCTGGATACAATGAAAAACTGTTTTTT. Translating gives CASSRPGYNEKLFF.

CDR3 region: CATSRDLGQGMVYEQYF. CDR3 nucleotide sequence: TGTGCCACCAGCAGAGATCTGGGACAGGGGATGGTGTACGAGCAGTACTTC. V usage is TRBV15 and J usage is TRBJ2-7; TRBD1 matches at 10 bases. The J segment lost 4 bases and the V segment lost 0 bases, leaving 9 bases of the junction unmatched. The CDR3 runs 17 residues. CDR1 is LNHNV and CDR2 is YYDKDF in the germline V gene (reference sequence).